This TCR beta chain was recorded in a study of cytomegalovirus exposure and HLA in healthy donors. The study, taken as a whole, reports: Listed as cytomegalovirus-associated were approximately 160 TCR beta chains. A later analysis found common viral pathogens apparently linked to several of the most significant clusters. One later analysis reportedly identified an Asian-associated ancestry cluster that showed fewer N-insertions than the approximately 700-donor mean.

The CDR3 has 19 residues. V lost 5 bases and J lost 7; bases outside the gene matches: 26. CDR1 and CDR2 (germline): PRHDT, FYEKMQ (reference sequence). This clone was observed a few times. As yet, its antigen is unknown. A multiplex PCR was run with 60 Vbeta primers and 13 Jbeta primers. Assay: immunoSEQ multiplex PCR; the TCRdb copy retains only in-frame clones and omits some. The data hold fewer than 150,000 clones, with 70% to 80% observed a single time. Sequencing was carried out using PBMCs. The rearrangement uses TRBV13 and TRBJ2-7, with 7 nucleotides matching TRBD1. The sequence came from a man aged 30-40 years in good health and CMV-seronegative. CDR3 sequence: CASSPTGWGKLASSGEQYF. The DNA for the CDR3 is TGTGCCAGCAGCCCGACAGGGTGGGGTAAACTGGCCTCTTCTGGAGAGCAGTACTTC.